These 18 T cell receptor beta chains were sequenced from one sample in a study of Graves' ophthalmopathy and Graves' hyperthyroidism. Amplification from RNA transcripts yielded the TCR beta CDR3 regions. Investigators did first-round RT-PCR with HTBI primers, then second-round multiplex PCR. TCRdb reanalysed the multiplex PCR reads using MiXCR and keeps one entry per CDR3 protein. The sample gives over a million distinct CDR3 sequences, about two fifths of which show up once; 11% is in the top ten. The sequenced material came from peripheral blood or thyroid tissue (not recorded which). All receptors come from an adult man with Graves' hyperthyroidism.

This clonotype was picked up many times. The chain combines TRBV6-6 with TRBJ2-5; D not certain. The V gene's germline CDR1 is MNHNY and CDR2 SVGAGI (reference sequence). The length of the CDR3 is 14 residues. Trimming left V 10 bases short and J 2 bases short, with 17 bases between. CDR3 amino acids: CATRAWSGQETQYF. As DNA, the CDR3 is TGTGCCACCCGCGCTTGGTCAGGACAAGAGACCCAGTACTTC.

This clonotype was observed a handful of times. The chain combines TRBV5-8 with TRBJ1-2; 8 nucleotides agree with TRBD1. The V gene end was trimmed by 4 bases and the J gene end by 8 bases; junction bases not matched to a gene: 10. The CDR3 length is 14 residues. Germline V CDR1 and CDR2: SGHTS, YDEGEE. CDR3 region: CASSTETGEGGYTF. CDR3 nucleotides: TGTGCCAGCAGCACGGAGACAGGGGAAGGCGGCTACACCTTC.

CDR3 loop: CASGRQAAGDQPQHF. The DNA for the CDR3 is TGTGCCAGCGGCAGACAGGCCGCTGGGGATCAGCCCCAGCATTTT. V is TRBV6-1 and J is TRBJ1-5, with D possibly TRBD1 on 6 matching bases. Germline assignment: CDR1 MNHNS and CDR2 SASEGT. Trimming left V 8 bases short and J 5 bases short, with 19 bases between. The CDR3 covers 15 residues.

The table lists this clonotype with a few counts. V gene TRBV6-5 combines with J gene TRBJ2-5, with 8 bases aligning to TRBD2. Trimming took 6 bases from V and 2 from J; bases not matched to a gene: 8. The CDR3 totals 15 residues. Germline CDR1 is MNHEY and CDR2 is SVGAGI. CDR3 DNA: TGTGCCAGCAGCAGGGCTAGCGGGCTTCAAGAGACCCAGTACTTC. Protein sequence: CASSRASGLQETQYF.

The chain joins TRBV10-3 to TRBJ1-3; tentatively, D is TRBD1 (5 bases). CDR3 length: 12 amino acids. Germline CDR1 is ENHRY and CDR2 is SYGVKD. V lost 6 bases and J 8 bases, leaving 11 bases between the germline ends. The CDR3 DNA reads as TGTGCCATCAGAGCGGGACGGGACACCATATATTTT. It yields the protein CAIRAGRDTIYF.

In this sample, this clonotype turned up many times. The CDR3 sequence is CASSPDRDSGETQYF. For the CDR3, the DNA is TGTGCCAGCAGCCCCGACAGGGATTCAGGGGAGACCCAGTACTTC. The chain couples TRBV7-9 to TRBJ2-5; 7 nucleotides agree with TRBD1. Germline lookup yields CDR1 SEHNR and CDR2 FQNEAQ (reference sequence). V shed 5 bases, J shed 5 bases, and the junction held 11 bases outside the gene matches. The CDR3 is made up of 15 amino acids. Supplemented by reference TRBV7-9 and TRBJ2-5, the full variable domain reads DTGVSQNPRHKITKRGQNVTFRCDPISEHNRLYWYRQTLGQGPEFLTYFQNEAQLEKSRLLSDRFSAERPKGSFSTLEIQRTEQGDSAMYLCASSPDRDSGETQYFGPGTRLLVL.

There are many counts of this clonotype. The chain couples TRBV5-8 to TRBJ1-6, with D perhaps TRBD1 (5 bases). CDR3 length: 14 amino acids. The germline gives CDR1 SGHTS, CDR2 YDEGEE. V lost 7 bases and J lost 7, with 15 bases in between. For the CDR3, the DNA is TGTGCCAGCGAAAGGGGCAGGGACAATTCACCCCTCCACTTT. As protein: CASERGRDNSPLHF.

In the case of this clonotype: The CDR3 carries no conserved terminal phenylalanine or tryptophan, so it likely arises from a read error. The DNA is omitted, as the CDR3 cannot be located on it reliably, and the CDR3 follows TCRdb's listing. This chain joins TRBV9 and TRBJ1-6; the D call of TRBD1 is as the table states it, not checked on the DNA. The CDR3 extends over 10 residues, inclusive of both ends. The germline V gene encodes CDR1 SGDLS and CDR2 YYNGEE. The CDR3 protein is CASSSGGANY.

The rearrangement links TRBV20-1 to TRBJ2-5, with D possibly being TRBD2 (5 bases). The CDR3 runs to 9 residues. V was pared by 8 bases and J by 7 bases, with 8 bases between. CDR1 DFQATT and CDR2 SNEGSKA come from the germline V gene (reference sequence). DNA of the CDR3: TGCAGTACCCTAGCGACCCAGTACTTC. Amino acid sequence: CSTLATQYF.

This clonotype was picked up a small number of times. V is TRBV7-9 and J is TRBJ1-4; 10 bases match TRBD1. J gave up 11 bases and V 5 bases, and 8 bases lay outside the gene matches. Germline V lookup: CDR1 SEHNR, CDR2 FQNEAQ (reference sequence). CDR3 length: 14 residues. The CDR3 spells CASSRRGQGIKLFF. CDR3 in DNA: TGTGCCAGCAGCCGGAGGGGACAGGGGATTAAACTGTTTTTT.

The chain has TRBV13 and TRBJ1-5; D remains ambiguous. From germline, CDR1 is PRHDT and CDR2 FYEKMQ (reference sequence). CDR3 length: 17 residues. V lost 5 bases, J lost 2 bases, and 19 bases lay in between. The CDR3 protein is CASSKYGARDGNQPQHF. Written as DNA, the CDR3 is TGTGCCAGCAGCAAATACGGTGCACGCGATGGCAATCAGCCCCAGCATTTT.

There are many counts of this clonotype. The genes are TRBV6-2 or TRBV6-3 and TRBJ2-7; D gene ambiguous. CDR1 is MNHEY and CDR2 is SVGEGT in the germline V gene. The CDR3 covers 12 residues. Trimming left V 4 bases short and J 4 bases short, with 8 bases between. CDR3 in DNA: TGTGCCAGCAGTTCGTTCATGTACGAGCAGTACTTC. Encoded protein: CASSSFMYEQYF.

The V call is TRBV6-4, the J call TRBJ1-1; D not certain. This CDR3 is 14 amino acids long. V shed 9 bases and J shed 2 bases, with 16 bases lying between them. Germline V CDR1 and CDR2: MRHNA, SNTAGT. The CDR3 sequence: CARRRLGLNTEAFF. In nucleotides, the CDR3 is TGTGCCAGGAGGAGGCTAGGGCTTAACACTGAAGCTTTCTTT.

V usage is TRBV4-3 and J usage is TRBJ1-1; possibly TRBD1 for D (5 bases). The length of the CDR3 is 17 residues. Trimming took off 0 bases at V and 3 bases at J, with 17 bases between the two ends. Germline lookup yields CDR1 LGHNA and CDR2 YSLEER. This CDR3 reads CASSQESQGFWDTEAFF. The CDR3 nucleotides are TGCGCCAGCAGCCAAGAATCGCAGGGCTTTTGGGACACTGAAGCTTTCTTT.

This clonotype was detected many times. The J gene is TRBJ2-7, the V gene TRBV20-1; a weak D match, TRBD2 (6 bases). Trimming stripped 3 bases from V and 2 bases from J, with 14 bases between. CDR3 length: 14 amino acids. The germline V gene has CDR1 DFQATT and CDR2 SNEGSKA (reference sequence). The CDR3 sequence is CSASSSEKTYEQYF. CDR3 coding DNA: TGCAGTGCTAGCTCTAGCGAGAAGACCTACGAGCAGTACTTC.

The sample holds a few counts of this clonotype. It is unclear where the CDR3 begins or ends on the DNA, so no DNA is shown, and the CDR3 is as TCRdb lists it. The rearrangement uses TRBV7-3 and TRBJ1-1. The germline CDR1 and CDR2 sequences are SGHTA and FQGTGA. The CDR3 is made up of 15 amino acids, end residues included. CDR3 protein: CASSLTVGIGAEASF.

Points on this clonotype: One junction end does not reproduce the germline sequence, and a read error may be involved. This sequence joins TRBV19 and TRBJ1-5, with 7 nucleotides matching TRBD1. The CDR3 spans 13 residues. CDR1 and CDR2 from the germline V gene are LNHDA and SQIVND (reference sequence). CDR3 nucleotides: TGTACCAGTAATGAGGGGGCCGCTCAGCCCCAGCATTTT. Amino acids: CTSNEGAAQPQHF. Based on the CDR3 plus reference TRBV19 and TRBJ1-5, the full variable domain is DGGITQSPKYLFRKEGQNVTLSCEQNLNHDAMYWYRQDPGQGLRLIYYSQIVNDFQKGDIAEGYSVSREKKESFPLTVTSAQKNPTAFYLCTSNEGAAQPQHFGDGTRLSIL.

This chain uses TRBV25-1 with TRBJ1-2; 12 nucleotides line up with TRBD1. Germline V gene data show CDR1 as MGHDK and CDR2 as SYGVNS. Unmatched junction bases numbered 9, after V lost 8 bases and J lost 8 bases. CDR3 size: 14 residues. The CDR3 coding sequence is TGTGCCAGCTTAGATGGGACAGGGGGCGACGGCTACACCTTC. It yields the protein CASLDGTGGDGYTF.